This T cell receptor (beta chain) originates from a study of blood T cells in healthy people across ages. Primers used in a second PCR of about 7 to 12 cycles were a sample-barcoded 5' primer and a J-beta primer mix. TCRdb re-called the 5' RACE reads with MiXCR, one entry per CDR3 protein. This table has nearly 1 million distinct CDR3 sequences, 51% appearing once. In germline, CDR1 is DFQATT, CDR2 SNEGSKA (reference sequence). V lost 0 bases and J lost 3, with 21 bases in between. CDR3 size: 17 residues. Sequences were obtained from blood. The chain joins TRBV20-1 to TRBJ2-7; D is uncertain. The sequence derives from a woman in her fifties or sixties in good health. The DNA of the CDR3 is TGCAGTGCTAGAGATTGGATAGCTCTACGGCCCTTCTACGAGCAGTACTTC. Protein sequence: CSARDWIALRPFYEQYF.